A single sample gave rise to the 13 T cell receptor beta chains below, sequenced in a study of graft-versus-host responses after intestinal transplantation. Profiling relied on immunoSEQ multiplex PCR, and the TCRdb table lists in-frame clones only, not all of them. Of 55,000 to 70,000 clones in the sample, about 90% were seen once. Sample: PBMCs, taken about 120 days after intestinal transplantation. The receptors were gathered from a human patient who received an intestinal transplant, so some T cells may come from the graft donor.

The CDR3 reads CASRGQGRSGANVLTF. CDR3 in DNA: TGTGCCAGCAGGGGACAGGGAAGGTCTGGGGCCAACGTCCTGACTTTC. The V gene is TRBV13, the J gene TRBJ2-6, with 9 bases fitting TRBD1. Germline loops: CDR1 PRHDT, CDR2 FYEKMQ (reference sequence). V gave up 6 bases and J gave up 1 base; unmatched junction bases: 4. The CDR3 sequence is 16 residues long.

This clone was recorded only once. This chain links TRBV6-5 with TRBJ2-7, with D possibly TRBD2 on 5 matching bases. This CDR3 is 13 amino acids long. The V gene's germline CDR1 is MNHEY and CDR2 SVGAGI. V lost 4 bases and J 3 bases, leaving 10 bases between the germline ends. CDR3 DNA sequence: TGTGCCAGCAGTTTGGAGCGGCACTACGAGCAGTACTTC. This codes for CASSLERHYEQYF.

This clone was counted a few times. This rearrangement joins TRBV2 to TRBJ2-6, with D possibly TRBD2 on 5 matching bases. The germline V gene encodes CDR1 SNHLY and CDR2 FYNNEI. V dropped 4 bases and J dropped 2 bases, with 9 bases sitting between them. The CDR3 consists of 15 residues. CDR3 residues: CASSGSRAGANVLTF. The CDR3 DNA reads as TGTGCCAGCAGTGGCTCGAGGGCTGGGGCCAACGTCCTGACTTTC. The full variable domain, its missing parts supplied by reference TRBV2 and TRBJ2-6, is EPEVTQTPSHQVTQMGQEVILRCVPISNHLYFYWYRQILGQKVEFLVSFYNNEISEKSEIFDDQFSVERPDGSNFTLKIRSTKLEDSAMYFCASSGSRAGANVLTFGAGSRLTVL.

The rearrangement joins TRBV5-4 to TRBJ2-5; TRBD2 is a possible D gene (5 bases). The ends were cut back, 3 bases at V and 5 bases at J, with 11 bases in the middle. This CDR3 is built from 13 residues. The germline V gene encodes CDR1 SGHNT and CDR2 YYREEE (reference sequence). The CDR3 loop reads CASSSSPLETQYF. The CDR3 nucleotides are TGTGCCAGCAGCTCTAGCCCCCTGGAGACCCAGTACTTC. The full variable domain, rest sourced from reference TRBV5-4 and TRBJ2-5, is ETGVTQSPTHLIKTRGQQVTLRCSSQSGHNTVSWYQQALGQGPQFIFQYYREEENGRGNFPPRFSGLQFPNYSSELNVNALELDDSALYLCASSSSPLETQYFGPGTRLLVL.

A note on this clone: This same CDR3 is encoded by further DNA sequences in the sample. The chain couples TRBV2 to TRBJ1-5; D not certain. The germline gives CDR1 SNHLY, CDR2 FYNNEI. Trimming took off 7 bases at V and 0 bases at J, with 13 bases between the two ends. The CDR3 has 15 amino acids. The CDR3 DNA follows: TGTGCCAGCAATAACGGAGCCTTTAGCAATCAGCCCCAGCATTTT. Its protein product is CASNNGAFSNQPQHF.

The J gene is TRBJ2-1, the V gene TRBV4-1, with D uncertain. The V end lost 4 bases, the J end lost 0 bases, and 10 bases lay between the germline ends. There are 15 residues in the CDR3. From germline, CDR1 is MGHRA and CDR2 YSYEKL. In DNA, the CDR3 is TGCGCCAGCAGCCCTCGAGGCGACTCCTACAATGAGCAGTTCTTC. Its protein is CASSPRGDSYNEQFF.

This clone occurred once. The rearrangement uses TRBV11-3 and TRBJ2-7; TRBD1 is a possible D gene (6 bases). The V and J ends lost 1 base and 7 bases respectively, with 8 bases between them. CDR3 size: 12 residues. Germline V gives CDR1 SGHNT, CDR2 YENEEA. The DNA for the CDR3 is TGTGCCAGCAGCTTAGGGGGGACAGAGCAGTACTTC. Its translation: CASSLGGTEQYF.

This clone turned up a few times. The chain recombines TRBV6-5 with TRBJ2-5; either TRBD1 or TRBD2 may fit D (5 bases each). There are 13 residues in the CDR3. Trimming took off 4 bases at V and 5 bases at J, with 11 bases between the two ends. The V gene's germline CDR1 is MNHEY and CDR2 SVGAGI. The chain's CDR3 is CASSSREWETQYF. CDR3 DNA sequence: TGTGCCAGCAGTTCCAGGGAGTGGGAGACCCAGTACTTC.

The CDR3 nucleotides are TGTGCCATCAGGCCGGGGGGGTACAACTATGGCTACACCTTC. Residues: CAIRPGGYNYGYTF. The chain is built from TRBV10-3 and TRBJ1-2; D perhaps matches TRBD1 (5 bases). The germline V and J ends were trimmed by 6 bases and 2 bases, with 13 bases remaining between them. Germline V gene data show CDR1 as ENHRY and CDR2 as SYGVKD. The CDR3 is made up of 14 amino acids.

The chain is built from TRBV7-8 and TRBJ2-6; D remains ambiguous. The CDR3 consists of 16 residues. Trimming took off 2 bases at V and 0 bases at J, with 8 bases between the two ends. Germline V gene data show CDR1 as SGHVS and CDR2 as FQNEAQ. The CDR3 spells CASSLSRASGANVLTF. The CDR3 bases are TGTGCCAGCAGCTTATCACGGGCCTCTGGGGCCAACGTCCTGACTTTC.

The genes are TRBV28 and TRBJ2-3; D may be TRBD1 or TRBD2 (5 bases each). The V and J ends lost 6 bases and 3 bases respectively, with 16 bases between them. The CDR3 covers 15 residues. From germline, CDR1 is MDHEN and CDR2 SYDVKM. The chain's CDR3 is CASSPQRGATDTQYF. The DNA of the CDR3 is TGTGCCAGCAGCCCCCAGCGAGGGGCGACAGATACGCAGTATTTT.

The V gene is TRBV4-2, the J gene TRBJ2-7; D may be TRBD2 (7 bases). V gave up 1 base and J gave up 0 bases, with 16 bases separating them. The germline gives CDR1 LGHNA, CDR2 YNFKEQ. The CDR3 is made up of 17 amino acids. The CDR3 sequence is CASSQVGGRDGSYEQYF. The CDR3 region has the DNA TGTGCCAGCAGCCAAGTGGGGGGGCGGGACGGCTCCTACGAGCAGTACTTC.

This clone was picked up a small number of times. Relative to the germline gene, one junction end is altered; a read error may explain this. As DNA, the CDR3 is TGTGCCAGCAGCACGACCCGACAGGGGTCGAACTCTGAAGCTTTCTTT. Translated: CASSTTRQGSNSEAFF. The gene calls are TRBV7-9 and TRBJ1-1, with 8 bases fitting TRBD1. Per the germline V gene, CDR1 is SEHNR and CDR2 is FQNEAQ (reference sequence). The CDR3 contains 16 residues.